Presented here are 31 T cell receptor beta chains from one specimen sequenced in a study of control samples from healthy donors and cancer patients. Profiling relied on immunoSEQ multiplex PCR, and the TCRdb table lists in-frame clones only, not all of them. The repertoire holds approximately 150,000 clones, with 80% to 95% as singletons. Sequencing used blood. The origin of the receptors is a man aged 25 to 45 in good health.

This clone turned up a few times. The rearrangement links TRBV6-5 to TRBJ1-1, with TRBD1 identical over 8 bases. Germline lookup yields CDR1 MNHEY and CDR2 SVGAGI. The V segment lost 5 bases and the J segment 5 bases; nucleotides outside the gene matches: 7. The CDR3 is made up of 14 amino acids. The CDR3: CASSITGGGTEAFF. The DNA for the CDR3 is TGTGCCAGCAGTATTACAGGGGGAGGGACTGAAGCTTTCTTT.

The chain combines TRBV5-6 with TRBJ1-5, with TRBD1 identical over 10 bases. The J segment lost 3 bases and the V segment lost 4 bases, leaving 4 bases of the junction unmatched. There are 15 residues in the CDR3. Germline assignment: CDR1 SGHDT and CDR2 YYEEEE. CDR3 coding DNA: TGTGCCAGCAGCCCGGGGACAGGGGTCAATCAGCCCCAGCATTTT. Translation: CASSPGTGVNQPQHF.

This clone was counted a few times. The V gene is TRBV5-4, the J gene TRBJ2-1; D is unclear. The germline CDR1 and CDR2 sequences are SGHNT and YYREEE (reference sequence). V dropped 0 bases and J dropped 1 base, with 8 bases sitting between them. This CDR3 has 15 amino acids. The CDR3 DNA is TGTGCCAGCAGCTTGGGATCCGGGTCCTACAATGAGCAGTTCTTC. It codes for CASSLGSGSYNEQFF. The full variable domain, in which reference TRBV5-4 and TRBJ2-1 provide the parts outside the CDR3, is ETGVTQSPTHLIKTRGQQVTLRCSSQSGHNTVSWYQQALGQGPQFIFQYYREEENGRGNFPPRFSGLQFPNYSSELNVNALELDDSALYLCASSLGSGSYNEQFFGPGTRLTVL.

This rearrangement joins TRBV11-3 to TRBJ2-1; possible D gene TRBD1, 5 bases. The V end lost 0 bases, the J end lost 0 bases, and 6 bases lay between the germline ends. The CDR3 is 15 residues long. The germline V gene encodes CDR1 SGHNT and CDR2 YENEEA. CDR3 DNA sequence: TGTGCCAGCAGCTTAGAACAGGACTCCTACAATGAGCAGTTCTTC. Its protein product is CASSLEQDSYNEQFF.

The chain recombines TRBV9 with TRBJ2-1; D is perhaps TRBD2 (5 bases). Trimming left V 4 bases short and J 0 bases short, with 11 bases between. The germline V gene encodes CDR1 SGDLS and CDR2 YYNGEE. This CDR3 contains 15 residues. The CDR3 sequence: CASSQGLSSYNEQFF. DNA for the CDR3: TGTGCCAGCAGCCAAGGACTGAGCTCCTACAATGAGCAGTTCTTC.

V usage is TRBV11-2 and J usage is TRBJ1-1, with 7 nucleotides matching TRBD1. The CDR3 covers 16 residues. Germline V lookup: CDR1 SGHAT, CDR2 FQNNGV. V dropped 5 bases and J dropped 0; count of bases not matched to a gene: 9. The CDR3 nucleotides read TGTGCCAGCAGCACTCAACAGGGGATGATGAACACTGAAGCTTTCTTT. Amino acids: CASSTQQGMMNTEAFF.

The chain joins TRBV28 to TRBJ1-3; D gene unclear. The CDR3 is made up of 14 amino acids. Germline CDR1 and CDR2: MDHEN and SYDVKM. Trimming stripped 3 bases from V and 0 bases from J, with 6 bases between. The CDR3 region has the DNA TGTGCCAGCAGTTTTCAAAACTCTGGAAACACCATATATTTT. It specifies CASSFQNSGNTIYF.

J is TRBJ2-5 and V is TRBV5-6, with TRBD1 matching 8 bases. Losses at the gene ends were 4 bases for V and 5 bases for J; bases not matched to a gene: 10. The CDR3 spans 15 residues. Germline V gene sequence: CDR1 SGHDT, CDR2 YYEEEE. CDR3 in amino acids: CASSGGQGGRETQYF. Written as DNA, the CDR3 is TGTGCCAGCAGCGGCGGACAGGGAGGTAGGGAGACCCAGTACTTC.

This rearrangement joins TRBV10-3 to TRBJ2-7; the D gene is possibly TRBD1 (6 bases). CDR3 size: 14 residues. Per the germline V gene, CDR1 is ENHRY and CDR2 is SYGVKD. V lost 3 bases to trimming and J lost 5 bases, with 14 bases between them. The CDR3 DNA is TGTGCCATCAGTGACCTACCGGACAGAAACGAGCAGTACTTC. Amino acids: CAISDLPDRNEQYF.

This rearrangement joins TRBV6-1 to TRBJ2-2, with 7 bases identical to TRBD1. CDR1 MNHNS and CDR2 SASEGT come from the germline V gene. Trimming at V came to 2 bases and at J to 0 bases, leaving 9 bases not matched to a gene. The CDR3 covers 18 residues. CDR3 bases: TGTGCCAGCAGTGAATATGGGACAGTCCCCCCGAACACCGGGGAGCTGTTTTTT. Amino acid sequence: CASSEYGTVPPNTGELFF.

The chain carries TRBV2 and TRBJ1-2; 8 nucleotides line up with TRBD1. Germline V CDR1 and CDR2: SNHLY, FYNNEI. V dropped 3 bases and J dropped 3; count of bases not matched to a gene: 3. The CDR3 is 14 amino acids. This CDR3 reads CASSDPDRDYGYTF. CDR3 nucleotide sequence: TGTGCCAGCAGTGACCCGGACAGGGACTATGGCTACACCTTC.

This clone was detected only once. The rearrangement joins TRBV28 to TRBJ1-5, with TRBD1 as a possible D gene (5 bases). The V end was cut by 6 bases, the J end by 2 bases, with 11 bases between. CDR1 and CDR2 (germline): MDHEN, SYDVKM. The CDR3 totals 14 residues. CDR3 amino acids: CASSPGDGNQPQHF. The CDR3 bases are TGTGCCAGCAGCCCCGGGGACGGCAATCAGCCCCAGCATTTT.

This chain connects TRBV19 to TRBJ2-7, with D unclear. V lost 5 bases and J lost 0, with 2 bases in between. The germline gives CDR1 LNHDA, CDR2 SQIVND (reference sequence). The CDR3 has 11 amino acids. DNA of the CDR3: TGTGCCAGTAGTTCCTCCTACGAGCAGTACTTC. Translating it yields CASSSSYEQYF.

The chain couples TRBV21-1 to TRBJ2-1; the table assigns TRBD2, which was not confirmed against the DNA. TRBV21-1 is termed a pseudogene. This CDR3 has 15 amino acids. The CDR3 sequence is CASKGGSSSYNEQFF. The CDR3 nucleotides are TGTGCCAGCAAGGGGGGGTCCAGCTCCTACAATGAGCAGTTCTTC.

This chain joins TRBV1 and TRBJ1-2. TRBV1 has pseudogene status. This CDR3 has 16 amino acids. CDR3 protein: CTSSQDPGATVYGYTF. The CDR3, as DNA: TGCACCAGCAGCCAGGACCCGGGGGCGACGGTTTATGGCTACACCTTC.

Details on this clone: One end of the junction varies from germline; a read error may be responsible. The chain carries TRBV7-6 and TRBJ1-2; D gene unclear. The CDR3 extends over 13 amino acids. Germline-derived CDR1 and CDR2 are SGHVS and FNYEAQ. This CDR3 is CAGSIDNNYGYTF. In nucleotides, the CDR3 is TGTGCCGGCAGCATAGACAATAACTATGGCTACACCTTC.

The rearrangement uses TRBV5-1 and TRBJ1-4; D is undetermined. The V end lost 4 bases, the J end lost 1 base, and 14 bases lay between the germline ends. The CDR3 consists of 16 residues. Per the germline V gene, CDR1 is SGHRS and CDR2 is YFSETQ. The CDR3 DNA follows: TGCGCCAGCAGCCCAACGATGGGAAGAACTAATGAAAAACTGTTTTTT. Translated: CASSPTMGRTNEKLFF.

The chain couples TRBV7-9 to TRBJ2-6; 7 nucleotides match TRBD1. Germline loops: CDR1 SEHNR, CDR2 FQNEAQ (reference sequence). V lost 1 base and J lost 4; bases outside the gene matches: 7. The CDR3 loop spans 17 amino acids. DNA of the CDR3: TGTGCCAGCAGCTTAGTCCCACAGGGGCCCGGGGCCAACGTCCTGACTTTC. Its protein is CASSLVPQGPGANVLTF.

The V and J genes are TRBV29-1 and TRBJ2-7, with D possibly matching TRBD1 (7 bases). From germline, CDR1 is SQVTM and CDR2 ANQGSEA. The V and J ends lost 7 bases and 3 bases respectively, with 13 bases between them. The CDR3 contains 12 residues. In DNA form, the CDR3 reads TGCAGCGGGGGGGACAGTTACTACGAGCAGTACTTC. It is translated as CSGGDSYYEQYF.

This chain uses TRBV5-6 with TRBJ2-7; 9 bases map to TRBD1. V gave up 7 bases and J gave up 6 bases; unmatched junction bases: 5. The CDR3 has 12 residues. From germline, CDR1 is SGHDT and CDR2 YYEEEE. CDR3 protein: CASQQGASEQYF. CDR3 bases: TGTGCCAGCCAACAGGGGGCCAGCGAGCAGTACTTC.

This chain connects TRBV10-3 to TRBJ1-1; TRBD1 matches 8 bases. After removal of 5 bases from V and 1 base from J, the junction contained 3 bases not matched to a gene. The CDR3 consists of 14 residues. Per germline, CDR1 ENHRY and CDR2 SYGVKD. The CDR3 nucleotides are TGTGCCATCAGTCCAGGGGGCGGGAACACTGAAGCTTTCTTT. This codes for CAISPGGGNTEAFF.

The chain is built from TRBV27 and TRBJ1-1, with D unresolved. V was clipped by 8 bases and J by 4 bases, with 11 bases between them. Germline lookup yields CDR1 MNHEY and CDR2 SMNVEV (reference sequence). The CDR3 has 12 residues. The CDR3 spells CASVNSLTEAFF. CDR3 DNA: TGTGCCAGCGTTAATTCTCTCACTGAAGCTTTCTTT.

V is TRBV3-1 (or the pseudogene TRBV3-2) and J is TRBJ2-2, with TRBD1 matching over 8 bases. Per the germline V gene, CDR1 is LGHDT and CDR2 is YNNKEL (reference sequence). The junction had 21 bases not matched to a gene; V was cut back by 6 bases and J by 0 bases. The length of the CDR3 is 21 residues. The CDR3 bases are TGTGCCAGCAGTTCCCTCATCAGGGGGCGCTCCCAAATCGCGAACACCGGGGAGCTGTTTTTT. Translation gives CASSSLIRGRSQIANTGELFF.

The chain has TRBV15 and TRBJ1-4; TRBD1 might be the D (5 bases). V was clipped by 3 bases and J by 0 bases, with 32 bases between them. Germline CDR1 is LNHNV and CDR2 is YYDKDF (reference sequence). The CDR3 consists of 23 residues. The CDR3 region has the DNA TGTGCCACCAGCAGGTTCGGGGTCCTCAGGGATAATAGCCCGAACCCAACTAATGAAAAACTGTTTTTT. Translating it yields CATSRFGVLRDNSPNPTNEKLFF.

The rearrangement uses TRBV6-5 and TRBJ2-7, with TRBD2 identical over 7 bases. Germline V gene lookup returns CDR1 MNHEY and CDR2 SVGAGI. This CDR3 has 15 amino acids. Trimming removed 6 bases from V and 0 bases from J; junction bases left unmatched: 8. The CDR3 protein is CASRQTGGISYEQYF. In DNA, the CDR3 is TGTGCCAGCAGGCAGACCGGGGGGATCTCCTACGAGCAGTACTTC.

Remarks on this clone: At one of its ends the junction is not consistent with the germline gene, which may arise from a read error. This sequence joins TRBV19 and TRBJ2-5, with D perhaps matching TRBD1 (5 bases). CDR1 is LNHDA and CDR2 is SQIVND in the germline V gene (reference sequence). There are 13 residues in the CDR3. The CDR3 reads CASSIDSREAQYF. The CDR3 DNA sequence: TGTGCCAGTAGTATCGACAGTAGAGAGGCCCAGTACTTC.

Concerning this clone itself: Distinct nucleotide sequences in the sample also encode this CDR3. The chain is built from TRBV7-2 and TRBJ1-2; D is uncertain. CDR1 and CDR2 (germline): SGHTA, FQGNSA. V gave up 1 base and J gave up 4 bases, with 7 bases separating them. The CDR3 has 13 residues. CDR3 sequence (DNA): TGTGCCAGCAGCTTAGACAGCCCCTATGGCTACACCTTC. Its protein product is CASSLDSPYGYTF.

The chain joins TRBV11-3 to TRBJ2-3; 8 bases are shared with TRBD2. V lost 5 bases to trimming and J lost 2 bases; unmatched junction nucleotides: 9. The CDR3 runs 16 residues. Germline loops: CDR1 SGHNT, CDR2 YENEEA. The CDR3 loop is CASSPGGLGHTDTQYF. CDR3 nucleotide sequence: TGTGCCAGCAGCCCCGGGGGACTAGGACACACAGATACGCAGTATTTT.

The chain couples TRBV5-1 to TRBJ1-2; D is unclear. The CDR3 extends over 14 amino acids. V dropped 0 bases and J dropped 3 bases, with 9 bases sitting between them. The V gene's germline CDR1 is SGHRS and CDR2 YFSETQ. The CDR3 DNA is TGCGCCAGCAGCTTGGATTCAGACTACTATGGCTACACCTTC. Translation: CASSLDSDYYGYTF. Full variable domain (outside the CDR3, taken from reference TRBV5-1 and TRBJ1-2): KAGVTQTPRYLIKTRGQQVTLSCSPISGHRSVSWYQQTPGQGLQFLFEYFSETQRNKGNFPGRFSGRQFSNSRSEMNVSTLELGDSALYLCASSLDSDYYGYTFGSGTRLTVV.

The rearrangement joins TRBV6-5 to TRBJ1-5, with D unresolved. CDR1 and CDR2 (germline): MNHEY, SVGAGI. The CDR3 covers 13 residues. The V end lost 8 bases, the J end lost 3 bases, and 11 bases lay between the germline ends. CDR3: CASSRLSNQPQHF. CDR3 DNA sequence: TGTGCCAGCTCAAGATTGTCCAATCAGCCCCAGCATTTT.

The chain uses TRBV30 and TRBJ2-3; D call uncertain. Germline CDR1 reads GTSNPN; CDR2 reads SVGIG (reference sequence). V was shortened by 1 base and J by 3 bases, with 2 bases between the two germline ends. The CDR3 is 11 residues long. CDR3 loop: CAWSGTDTQYF. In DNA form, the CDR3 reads TGTGCCTGGAGTGGAACAGATACGCAGTATTTT.